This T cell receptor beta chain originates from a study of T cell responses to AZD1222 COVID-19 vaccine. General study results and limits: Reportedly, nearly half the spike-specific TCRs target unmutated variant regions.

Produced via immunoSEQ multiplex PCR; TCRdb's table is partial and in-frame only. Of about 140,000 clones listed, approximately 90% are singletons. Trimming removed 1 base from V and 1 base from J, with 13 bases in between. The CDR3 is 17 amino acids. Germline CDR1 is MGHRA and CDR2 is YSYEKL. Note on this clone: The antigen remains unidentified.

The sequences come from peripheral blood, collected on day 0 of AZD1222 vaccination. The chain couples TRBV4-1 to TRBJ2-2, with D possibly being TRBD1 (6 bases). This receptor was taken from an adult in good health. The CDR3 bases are TGCGCCAGCAGCCAAGGGACAGTATTTCGGAACACCGGGGAGCTGTTTTTT. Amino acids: CASSQGTVFRNTGELFF.